Below, 5 T cell receptor beta chains from the same sample are listed, as sequenced in a study of Tregs in tolerant kidney transplant recipients. The table came from immunoSEQ multiplex PCR; TCRdb's copy has only in-frame clones and leaves some out. The sample lists about 46,000 clones, about 89% occurring once. The sequencing input was Tregs from blood. The receptors shown here come from a human donor in good health.

Only one count was recorded for this clone. The V call is TRBV5-6, the J call TRBJ1-2; 10 bases agree with TRBD1. CDR1 and CDR2 from the germline V gene are SGHDT and YYEEEE. This CDR3 comprises 14 residues. The ends lost 4 bases at V and 2 bases at J; junction bases unmatched: 2. Written as DNA, the CDR3 is TGTGCCAGCAGCCAGGACAGGGGGAACTATGGCTACACCTTC. The encoded protein is CASSQDRGNYGYTF.

The chain recombines TRBV29-1 with TRBJ2-7; D ambiguous. CDR3 length: 12 amino acids. Germline CDR1 and CDR2: SQVTM and ANQGSEA. The germline V and J ends were trimmed by 7 bases and 4 bases, with 14 bases remaining between them. The CDR3 protein is CSAAPSGYEQYF. Here the CDR3 DNA reads TGCAGCGCGGCCCCCTCCGGATACGAGCAGTACTTC.

The chain combines TRBV10-1 with TRBJ2-1; 10 positions agree with TRBD2. The CDR3 covers 14 residues. Losses at the gene ends were 3 bases for V and 8 bases for J; bases not matched to a gene: 4. The V gene's germline CDR1 is WNHNN and CDR2 SYGVQD (reference sequence). The chain's CDR3 is CASSDLAGEYEQFF. In DNA, the CDR3 is TGCGCCAGCAGTGACCTAGCGGGAGAGTATGAGCAGTTCTTC.

This clone was seen just once. This sequence joins TRBV6-1 and TRBJ2-3; D is uncertain. The V end was cut by 4 bases, the J end by 8 bases, with 13 bases between. From germline, CDR1 is MNHNS and CDR2 SASEGT. The CDR3 is 13 amino acids. The CDR3 bases are TGTGCCAGCAGTGTCGGGCCCGACGGTACGCAGTATTTT. Amino acids: CASSVGPDGTQYF.

V usage is TRBV7-5 and J usage is TRBJ2-2; TRBD2 is the table's D call and was not checked against the DNA. TRBV7-5 is a pseudogene segment. The CDR3 sequence is 18 residues long. The CDR3 reads CVRSLRLAGAPSTGELFF. CDR3 nucleotide sequence: TGTGTCAGAAGCTTACGGCTAGCGGGAGCCCCGAGCACCGGGGAGCTGTTTTTT.